This entry lists 29 T cell receptor beta chains sequenced from one sample in a study of cytomegalovirus exposure and HLA in healthy donors. The protocol was immunoSEQ multiplex PCR, while the TCRdb copy is restricted to in-frame clones and leaves out a portion. The sample has 150,000 to 200,000 clones, more than 75% seen once; the top ten hold 1.4%. Sequenced sample: PBMCs. The receptor source for this set is a woman aged 30 to 39 in good health and CMV-seronegative.

The chain recombines TRBV6-1 with TRBJ2-7; a weak D match, TRBD2 (5 bases). Germline assignment: CDR1 MNHNS and CDR2 SASEGT. V was pared by 3 bases and J by 4 bases, with 13 bases between. The CDR3 consists of 14 residues. The CDR3 region is CASSDGEFGYEQYF. The CDR3 coding sequence is TGTGCCAGCAGTGACGGGGAGTTTGGATACGAGCAGTACTTC.

This chain's CDR3 is CASSLGYSGNTIYF. DNA of the CDR3: TGCGCCAGCAGCTTGGGTTACTCTGGAAACACCATATATTTT. V gene TRBV5-1 combines with J gene TRBJ1-3, with D unresolved. The V gene's germline CDR1 is SGHRS and CDR2 YFSETQ. This CDR3 region has 14 residues. The V end lost 0 bases, the J end lost 0 bases, and 4 bases lay between the germline ends. Complete variable domain (other parts from reference TRBV5-1 and TRBJ1-3): KAGVTQTPRYLIKTRGQQVTLSCSPISGHRSVSWYQQTPGQGLQFLFEYFSETQRNKGNFPGRFSGRQFSNSRSEMNVSTLELGDSALYLCASSLGYSGNTIYFGEGSWLTVV.

The chain combines TRBV2 with TRBJ1-1, with D uncertain. Germline V gene data show CDR1 as SNHLY and CDR2 as FYNNEI. The CDR3 consists of 13 residues. V lost 9 bases, J lost 2 bases, and 13 bases lay in between. CDR3 residues: CARLQTYNTEAFF. The CDR3 DNA follows: TGTGCCAGACTTCAAACGTATAACACTGAAGCTTTCTTT.

V is TRBV30 and J is TRBJ1-2, with TRBD1 matching over 10 bases. Germline V gives CDR1 GTSNPN, CDR2 SVGIG (reference sequence). J lost 7 bases, V lost 5 bases, and 7 bases had no gene match. The CDR3 consists of 13 residues. CDR3 residues: CAWPGTGDIGYTF. The CDR3 coding sequence is TGTGCCTGGCCCGGGACAGGGGATATTGGCTACACCTTC.

This clone occurred once. The J gene is TRBJ1-4, the V gene TRBV7-2; TRBD1 might be the D (5 bases). CDR1 and CDR2 from the germline V gene are SGHTA and FQGNSA. The germline V and J ends were trimmed by 3 bases and 8 bases, with 13 bases remaining between them. The CDR3 has 14 amino acids. CDR3 region: CASSFFQGTEKLFF. CDR3 sequence (DNA): TGTGCCAGCAGCTTTTTCCAGGGAACGGAAAAACTGTTTTTT. Using reference TRBV7-2 and TRBJ1-4 for the parts outside the CDR3, the full variable domain is GAGVSQSPSNKVTEKGKDVELRCDPISGHTALYWYRQSLGQGLEFLIYFQGNSAPDKSGLPSDRFSAERTGGSVSTLTIQRTQQEDSAVYLCASSFFQGTEKLFFGSGTQLSVL.

For this clone: This sample also contains other DNA sequences that code for the same CDR3. DNA of the CDR3: TGCGCCAGCAGCCCGGGACAGGGACCCTACGAGCAGTACTTC. Translating gives CASSPGQGPYEQYF. The chain links TRBV5-1 to TRBJ2-7, with TRBD1 matching 9 bases. Germline V gene sequence: CDR1 SGHRS, CDR2 YFSETQ. CDR3 length: 14 amino acids. The junction had 4 bases not matched to a gene; V was cut back by 4 bases and J by 2 bases. Filled out from reference TRBV5-1 and TRBJ2-7, the complete variable domain reads KAGVTQTPRYLIKTRGQQVTLSCSPISGHRSVSWYQQTPGQGLQFLFEYFSETQRNKGNFPGRFSGRQFSNSRSEMNVSTLELGDSALYLCASSPGQGPYEQYFGPGTRLTVT.

The sample holds one count of this clone. This chain joins TRBV7-9 and TRBJ2-7; D possibly corresponds to TRBD1 (6 bases). Trimming shortened V by 3 bases and J by 2 bases, and 8 bases separated the two germline ends. The CDR3 loop spans 13 amino acids. The germline gives CDR1 SEHNR, CDR2 FQNEAQ (reference sequence). The CDR3 nucleotides are TGTGCCAGCAGCTTCCGGGACACCTACGAGCAGTACTTC. Encoded protein: CASSFRDTYEQYF. Filled out from reference TRBV7-9 and TRBJ2-7, the complete variable domain reads DTGVSQNPRHKITKRGQNVTFRCDPISEHNRLYWYRQTLGQGPEFLTYFQNEAQLEKSRLLSDRFSAERPKGSFSTLEIQRTEQGDSAMYLCASSFRDTYEQYFGPGTRLTVT.

The V gene is TRBV6-1, the J gene TRBJ2-7; 9 positions match TRBD2. The CDR3 contains 15 residues. Trimming cost V 8 bases and J 3 bases; bases outside gene matches: 11. The germline V gene encodes CDR1 MNHNS and CDR2 SASEGT. CDR3 amino acids: CASYHIAGDFYEQYF. The CDR3 DNA sequence: TGTGCCAGCTACCACATAGCGGGGGATTTCTACGAGCAGTACTTC.

The gene calls are TRBV18 and TRBJ1-3; 7 bases map to TRBD1. Germline loops: CDR1 KGHSH, CDR2 LQKENI. The CDR3 sequence is 18 residues long. The V and J ends lost 2 bases and 0 bases, in that order; junction bases with no gene match: 10. CDR3: CASSPRTGLGASGNTIYF. In nucleotides, the CDR3 is TGTGCCAGCTCACCAAGGACAGGACTGGGCGCCTCTGGAAACACCATATATTTT.

The chain is built from TRBV19 and TRBJ2-7; possibly TRBD2 for D (5 bases). V was pared by 5 bases and J by 1 base, with 12 bases between. This CDR3 has 14 residues. CDR1 and CDR2 from the germline V gene are LNHDA and SQIVND (reference sequence). In DNA form, the CDR3 reads TGTGCCAGTAGTCAGCGCCGGGGATCCTACGAGCAGTACTTC. Its protein product is CASSQRRGSYEQYF.

The rearrangement joins TRBV12-1 to TRBJ2-4; whether TRBD2, the table's D call, matches the DNA was not checked. TRBV12-1 is a pseudogene locus. The CDR3 runs to 16 residues. CDR3 in DNA: TGTGCCAGCAGCTTTGGGGAGCGGGGGCCCAAAAACATTCAGTACTTC. Translation gives CASSFGERGPKNIQYF.

V is TRBV18 and J is TRBJ1-6; D might be TRBD1 (6 bases). CDR3 size: 18 residues. V was pared by 3 bases and J by 5 bases, with 20 bases between. Germline CDR1 and CDR2: KGHSH and LQKENI. This CDR3 is CASSPPYAGQGHNSPLHF. The DNA of the CDR3 is TGTGCCAGCTCACCGCCGTACGCTGGCCAGGGGCATAATTCACCCCTCCACTTT.

This chain connects TRBV11-2 to TRBJ1-1; maybe TRBD1 (6 bases). CDR1 is SGHAT, CDR2 FQNNGV, per germline. The CDR3 consists of 12 residues. V lost 5 bases and J lost 10, with 14 bases in between. CDR3 sequence: CASSRGQFGAFF. As DNA, the CDR3 is TGTGCCAGCAGCCGAGGACAGTTTGGAGCTTTCTTT.

V gene TRBV9 combines with J gene TRBJ1-2, with no clear D. V lost 0 bases and J lost 2, with 8 bases in between. The V gene's germline CDR1 is SGDLS and CDR2 YYNGEE. The CDR3 loop spans 14 amino acids. The CDR3 DNA sequence: TGTGCCAGCAGCGTAGGCTCGGGGAACTATGGCTACACCTTC. This sequence encodes CASSVGSGNYGYTF.

This clone was seen just once. The rearrangement joins TRBV2 to TRBJ2-1; D unclear. Germline-derived CDR1 and CDR2 are SNHLY and FYNNEI. V was pared by 3 bases and J by 2 bases, with 11 bases between. The CDR3 totals 15 residues. CDR3 residues: CASSDSTSPYNEQFF. DNA of the CDR3: TGTGCCAGCAGTGATTCTACCTCCCCCTACAATGAGCAGTTCTTC.

V usage is TRBV7-6 and J usage is TRBJ2-1; 8 nucleotides line up with TRBD2. Unmatched junction bases numbered 6, after V lost 2 bases and J lost 9 bases. The CDR3 extends over 14 amino acids. The V gene's germline CDR1 is SGHVS and CDR2 FNYEAQ. CDR3 protein: CASSLSSGPAEQFF. The CDR3 DNA is TGTGCCAGCAGCTTATCTAGCGGGCCGGCTGAGCAGTTCTTC.

V is TRBV15 and J is TRBJ1-4, with a weak D call TRBD1 (6 bases). CDR3 size: 15 residues. CDR1 and CDR2 (germline): LNHNV, YYDKDF (reference sequence). V gave up 0 bases and J gave up 4 bases, with 9 bases separating them. The CDR3, as DNA: TGTGCCACCAGCAGAGATGTAGGGGGTAATGAAAAACTGTTTTTT. Protein sequence: CATSRDVGGNEKLFF.

The V and J genes are TRBV9 and TRBJ2-3, with TRBD2 matching over 7 bases. The CDR3 runs to 15 residues. From germline, CDR1 is SGDLS and CDR2 YYNGEE. The ends lost 3 bases at V and 2 bases at J; junction bases unmatched: 6. CDR3 in amino acids: CASSAPRGDTDTQYF. CDR3 coding DNA: TGTGCCAGCAGCGCGCCTCGGGGGGACACAGATACGCAGTATTTT.

The chain employs TRBV4-1 and TRBJ2-1; D not resolved. Trimming removed 4 bases from V and 7 bases from J, with 17 bases in between. The CDR3 length is 15 residues. Germline CDR1 MGHRA, CDR2 YSYEKL. The CDR3 is CASSPSRVDLNEQFF. The CDR3, as DNA: TGCGCCAGCAGCCCCAGCCGGGTTGACCTAAATGAGCAGTTCTTC.

The J gene is TRBJ1-1, the V gene TRBV5-6, with D perhaps matching TRBD1 (5 bases). The V gene lost 2 bases and the J gene lost 8 bases, with 13 bases spanning the gap. The CDR3 length is 13 residues. Per germline, CDR1 SGHDT and CDR2 YYEEEE. CDR3 in amino acids: CASSFRQSWEAFF. The CDR3 bases are TGTGCCAGCAGCTTCCGACAGTCTTGGGAAGCTTTCTTT.

The chain uses TRBV6-5 and TRBJ1-2; possibly TRBD1 for D (5 bases). V lost 5 bases and J lost 4, with 14 bases in between. Looked up from germline, CDR1 is MNHEY and CDR2 is SVGAGI. CDR3 length equals 14 residues. CDR3 loop: CASSDRPGLYGYTF. DNA of the CDR3: TGTGCCAGCAGTGACCGACCGGGACTCTATGGCTACACCTTC.

The chain recombines TRBV18 with TRBJ1-6, with D tentatively TRBD1 (5 bases). This CDR3 region has 15 residues. Germline-derived CDR1 and CDR2 are KGHSH and LQKENI. V was shortened by 5 bases and J by 5 bases, with 13 bases between the two germline ends. The CDR3 region has the DNA TGTGCCAGCTCAACGGTCCAGGGAAATAATTCACCCCTCCACTTT. The encoded protein is CASSTVQGNNSPLHF.

The V and J genes are TRBV18 and TRBJ1-2, with TRBD1 as a possible D gene (6 bases). The germline V gene encodes CDR1 KGHSH and CDR2 LQKENI. The CDR3 contains 13 residues. V lost 4 bases and J 4 bases, leaving 10 bases between the germline ends. CDR3 coding DNA: TGTGCCAGCTCACAACAGGGACGCTATGGCTACACCTTC. Residues: CASSQQGRYGYTF. Complete variable domain (other parts from reference TRBV18 and TRBJ1-2): NAGVMQNPRHLVRRRGQEARLRCSPMKGHSHVYWYRQLPEEGLKFMVYLQKENIIDESGMPKERFSAEFPKEGPSILRIQQVVRGDSAAYFCASSQQGRYGYTFGSGTRLTVV.

The DNA of the CDR3 is TGTGCCACCCAGGGGGGCAGGGGAGAGCAGTTCTTC. This translates into CATQGGRGEQFF. The chain recombines TRBV7-4 with TRBJ2-1, with a tentative D call TRBD1 (7 bases). Trimming cost V 10 bases and J 10 bases, with 17 bases left between them. The length of the CDR3 is 12 residues. Germline CDR1 and CDR2: SGHVT and SQSDAQ.

The chain couples TRBV5-4 to TRBJ1-2; no clear D. V lost 4 bases to trimming and J lost 6 bases, with 16 bases between them. The CDR3 has 14 amino acids. Germline lookup yields CDR1 SGHNT and CDR2 YYREEE (reference sequence). The CDR3 sequence: CASSPGLLRDGYTF. The CDR3, as DNA: TGTGCCAGCAGCCCCGGACTTCTCAGAGATGGCTACACCTTC.

On this clone itself: In the same sample, other DNA sequences code for this CDR3. The rearrangement uses TRBV5-1 and TRBJ2-3; 10 nucleotides align to TRBD2. J gave up 1 base and V 4 bases, and 6 bases lay outside the gene matches. The CDR3 covers 16 residues. Germline-derived CDR1 and CDR2 are SGHRS and YFSETQ. The CDR3 DNA sequence: TGCGCCAGCAGCCCAAGAACTAGCGGGGGCACAGATACGCAGTATTTT. Translation: CASSPRTSGGTDTQYF.

This chain uses TRBV6-5 with TRBJ2-5; 9 bases are a match to TRBD1. The J segment lost 5 bases and the V segment lost 4 bases, leaving 8 bases of the junction unmatched. The CDR3 runs to 15 residues. Germline V gene sequence: CDR1 MNHEY, CDR2 SVGAGI. CDR3 nucleotide sequence: TGTGCCAGCAGTTCCAATACAGGGGGCAAGGAGACCCAGTACTTC. It translates to CASSSNTGGKETQYF.

The chain joins TRBV15 to TRBJ2-7; tentatively, D is TRBD2 (5 bases). CDR1 LNHNV and CDR2 YYDKDF come from the germline V gene (reference sequence). The CDR3 contains 14 residues. V dropped 0 bases and J dropped 5 bases, with 11 bases sitting between them. CDR3 nucleotide sequence: TGTGCCACCAGCAGAGATGGGAGTAGCCACGAGCAGTACTTC. This sequence encodes CATSRDGSSHEQYF.

This clone was picked up one time. The chain uses TRBV9 and TRBJ2-1, with D possibly TRBD2 on 5 matching bases. This CDR3 has 15 amino acids. Looked up from germline, CDR1 is SGDLS and CDR2 is YYNGEE. V was shortened by 4 bases and J by 7 bases, with 18 bases between the two germline ends. The CDR3 coding sequence is TGTGCCAGCAGCCCCCCCGGGGTCCCTAATAATGAGCAGTTCTTC. Amino acid sequence: CASSPPGVPNNEQFF.